This passage covers 27 T cell receptor beta chains from one sample sequenced in a study of siplizumab effects on memory and regulatory T cells. Profiled with immunoSEQ multiplex PCR; TCRdb holds only in-frame clones, not every one. The table includes roughly 92,000 clones, roughly 94% detected once. Source material: non-Treg CD4+ T cells sorted from blood. The receptors derive from a human donor in good health.

The DNA for the CDR3 is TGTGCCTGGAGTGTGGGTGCAGGGACGGGCTTTGGCTACACCTTC. The encoded protein is CAWSVGAGTGFGYTF. The chain is built from TRBV30 and TRBJ1-2, with D perhaps matching TRBD1 (5 bases). The CDR3 contains 15 residues. The ends were cut back, 0 bases at V and 7 bases at J, with 18 bases in the middle. CDR1 is GTSNPN, CDR2 SVGIG, per germline (reference sequence). The full variable domain, rest sourced from reference TRBV30 and TRBJ1-2, is SQTIHQWPATLVQPVGSPLSLECTVEGTSNPNLYWYRQAAGRGLQLLFYSVGIGQISSEVPQNLSASRPQDRQFILSSKKLLLSDSGFYLCAWSVGAGTGFGYTFGSGTRLTVV.

This chain connects TRBV30 to TRBJ2-5, with D perhaps matching TRBD1 (5 bases). Germline loops: CDR1 GTSNPN, CDR2 SVGIG (reference sequence). V gave up 4 bases and J gave up 2 bases, with 5 bases separating them. This CDR3 region has 11 residues. Here the CDR3 DNA reads TGTGCCTGGACAGGGCAAGAGACCCAGTACTTC. Its protein product is CAWTGQETQYF.

The J gene is TRBJ2-2, the V gene TRBV18; no firm D call. Trimming took off 3 bases at V and 4 bases at J, with 3 bases between the two ends. Germline V lookup: CDR1 KGHSH, CDR2 LQKENI. The CDR3 has 12 amino acids. The CDR3: CASSPITGELFF. In DNA form, the CDR3 reads TGTGCCAGCTCACCGATCACCGGGGAGCTGTTTTTT.

The chain is built from TRBV6-9 and TRBJ2-7; the D is unclear. With 4 bases removed from V and 4 bases from J, the gap between germline ends came to 14 bases. The CDR3 consists of 14 residues. Germline CDR1 and CDR2: MNHGY and SVAAGI. The CDR3 here is CASSSILAGYEQYF. In DNA form, the CDR3 reads TGTGCCAGCAGTTCTATACTCGCCGGTTACGAGCAGTACTTC.

This chain connects TRBV6-1 to TRBJ1-3; D possibly corresponds to TRBD1 (5 bases). CDR1 and CDR2 from the germline V gene are MNHNS and SASEGT. V lost 7 bases to trimming and J lost 8 bases, with 18 bases between them. This CDR3 region has 14 residues. The chain's CDR3 is CASILGAGRDTIYF. CDR3 in DNA: TGTGCCAGCATATTAGGGGCGGGGAGGGACACCATATATTTT.

The chain carries TRBV6-4 and TRBJ2-5; D remains unclear. The CDR3 loop spans 13 amino acids. The germline V and J ends were trimmed by 3 bases and 4 bases, with 9 bases remaining between them. CDR1 MRHNA and CDR2 SNTAGT come from the germline V gene. CDR3 bases: TGTGCCAGCAGTGATGGTCGCTTAGAGACCCAGTACTTC. Its translation is CASSDGRLETQYF.

The chain links TRBV7-8 to TRBJ2-7; D perhaps matches TRBD2 (5 bases). Germline V gene data show CDR1 as SGHVS and CDR2 as FQNEAQ. This CDR3 is 14 amino acids long. Trimming removed 0 bases from V and 4 bases from J, with 10 bases in between. The CDR3 DNA reads TGTGCCAGCAGCTTAGCAGCTAGCTTGTACGAGCAGTACTTC. Translating it yields CASSLAASLYEQYF. The full variable domain, with the rest looked up from reference TRBV7-8 and TRBJ2-7, is GAGVSQSPRYKVAKRGQDVALRCDPISGHVSLFWYQQALGQGPEFLTYFQNEAQLDKSGLPSDRFFAERPEGSVSTLKIQRTQQEDSAVYLCASSLAASLYEQYFGPGTRLTVT.

This clone was recorded once. The chain is built from TRBV28 and TRBJ1-1; 10 positions match TRBD1. Germline V CDR1 and CDR2: MDHEN, SYDVKM. Germline trimming cut 7 bases from V and 1 base from J; bases unmatched to any gene: 3. The CDR3 covers 14 residues. CDR3 amino acids: CASKWDRGNTEAFF. The CDR3 DNA reads TGTGCCAGCAAATGGGACAGGGGGAACACTGAAGCTTTCTTT.

This clone occurred once. The rearrangement links TRBV29-1 to TRBJ1-1; the match to TRBD1 covers 7 bases. In germline, CDR1 is SQVTM, CDR2 ANQGSEA. The length of the CDR3 is 13 residues. The junction had 1 base not matched to a gene; V was cut back by 2 bases and J by 1 base. Here the CDR3 DNA reads TGCAGCGTTGAAAGGGGGCAGAACACTGAAGCTTTCTTT. Protein: CSVERGQNTEAFF.

The rearrangement links TRBV30 to TRBJ1-5; D is unresolved. CDR1 and CDR2 (germline): GTSNPN, SVGIG (reference sequence). Trimming left V 0 bases short and J 7 bases short, with 16 bases between. The length of the CDR3 is 15 residues. The DNA of the CDR3 is TGTGCCTGGAGTGTAAAAGGGAGCGGGCTACAGCCCCAGCATTTT. Translated, it gives CAWSVKGSGLQPQHF.

The chain uses TRBV6-5 and TRBJ2-3; 7 bases map to TRBD1. Unmatched junction bases numbered 7, after V lost 6 bases and J lost 7 bases. This CDR3 is 13 amino acids long. Germline assignment: CDR1 MNHEY and CDR2 SVGAGI. The CDR3 region is CASRPTGQHTQYF. CDR3 coding DNA: TGTGCCAGCAGGCCGACAGGGCAGCATACGCAGTATTTT.

The V and J genes are TRBV19 and TRBJ1-1; D is ambiguous. The CDR3 runs 15 residues. CDR1 and CDR2 (germline): LNHDA, SQIVND (reference sequence). V lost 8 bases to trimming and J lost 0 bases, with 16 bases between them. CDR3 DNA sequence: TGTGCCAGTCCTTTCCCAAGACACCTGAACACTGAAGCTTTCTTT. Its translation: CASPFPRHLNTEAFF.

V is TRBV30 and J is TRBJ2-7; D gene ambiguous. Germline CDR1 and CDR2: GTSNPN and SVGIG (reference sequence). The V end lost 3 bases, the J end lost 4 bases, and 7 bases lay between the germline ends. The length of the CDR3 is 11 residues. As DNA, the CDR3 is TGTGCCTGGAGGGAATTATACGAGCAGTACTTC. Its protein product is CAWRELYEQYF.

This clone was seen only once. The genes are TRBV27 and TRBJ2-5, with 8 bases lining up with TRBD2. Per germline, CDR1 MNHEY and CDR2 SMNVEV (reference sequence). The CDR3 runs to 18 residues. After removal of 5 bases from V and 2 bases from J, the junction contained 16 bases not matched to a gene. CDR3 residues: CASSLWIGAGGVQETQYF. Here the CDR3 DNA reads TGTGCCAGCAGTCTGTGGATTGGCGCGGGAGGCGTACAAGAGACCCAGTACTTC.

The chain uses TRBV11-2 and TRBJ2-3; 13 nucleotides match TRBD2. Germline values: CDR1 SGHAT, CDR2 FQNNGV. This CDR3 region has 17 residues. V lost 2 bases to trimming and J lost 6 bases; unmatched junction nucleotides: 8. The CDR3 spells CASSLPTLAGGADTQYF. The CDR3 DNA is TGTGCCAGCAGCTTACCGACACTAGCGGGAGGGGCCGATACGCAGTATTTT.

The chain employs TRBV28 and TRBJ1-1; D might be TRBD1 (6 bases). Trimming took off 6 bases at V and 1 base at J, with 15 bases between the two ends. The CDR3 is 15 residues long. CDR1 MDHEN and CDR2 SYDVKM come from the germline V gene. CDR3 coding DNA: TGTGCCAGCAGCCGGGGGCAAGGTAGGAACACTGAAGCTTTCTTT. Its protein is CASSRGQGRNTEAFF.

The V call is TRBV9, the J call TRBJ1-1; TRBD1 is a possible D gene (5 bases). Trimming cost V 1 base and J 3 bases, with 7 bases left between them. CDR3 size: 13 residues. Germline V lookup: CDR1 SGDLS, CDR2 YYNGEE. The CDR3 DNA is TGTGCCAGCAGCGTATTGGGGGACACTGAAGCTTTCTTT. This encodes CASSVLGDTEAFF.

This sequence joins TRBV28 and TRBJ2-7; 8 nucleotides align to TRBD2. The CDR3 runs 13 residues. Unmatched junction bases numbered 4, after V lost 5 bases and J lost 4 bases. CDR1 is MDHEN, CDR2 SYDVKM, per germline. CDR3 coding DNA: TGTGCCAGCAGTACCGGGACTAGATACGAGCAGTACTTC. Amino acids: CASSTGTRYEQYF.

This clone was seen once. The chain recombines TRBV28 with TRBJ1-2; 7 positions match TRBD1. In germline, CDR1 is MDHEN, CDR2 SYDVKM. The CDR3 is made up of 13 amino acids. With 7 bases clipped from V and 5 bases from J, the junction kept 7 bases outside the gene matches. CDR3 DNA: TGTGCCAGCAAGACAGGGTCAGATTATGGCTACACCTTC. It specifies CASKTGSDYGYTF.

The chain employs TRBV27 and TRBJ2-5; D gene ambiguous. Germline V gives CDR1 MNHEY, CDR2 SMNVEV (reference sequence). V lost 1 base and J 1 base, leaving 7 bases between the germline ends. The CDR3 runs to 14 residues. The CDR3 reads CASSLYLGQETQYF. CDR3 DNA: TGTGCCAGCAGTTTATATCTGGGCCAAGAGACCCAGTACTTC.

The chain uses TRBV5-1 and TRBJ2-7, with D perhaps TRBD1 (6 bases). The CDR3 consists of 14 residues. Germline values: CDR1 SGHRS, CDR2 YFSETQ. Trimming stripped 3 bases from V and 3 bases from J, with 13 bases between. The CDR3 sequence is CASSSPDRFYEQYF. CDR3 nucleotides: TGCGCCAGCAGCTCCCCGGACAGATTCTACGAGCAGTACTTC. Filled out from reference TRBV5-1 and TRBJ2-7, the complete variable domain reads KAGVTQTPRYLIKTRGQQVTLSCSPISGHRSVSWYQQTPGQGLQFLFEYFSETQRNKGNFPGRFSGRQFSNSRSEMNVSTLELGDSALYLCASSSPDRFYEQYFGPGTRLTVT.

The chain employs TRBV25-1 and TRBJ1-3; no clear D gene. The V gene lost 9 bases and the J gene lost 0 bases, with 15 bases spanning the gap. The CDR3 covers 15 residues. CDR1 and CDR2 (germline): MGHDK, SYGVNS. The CDR3 reads CASYGLSISGNTIYF. As DNA, the CDR3 is TGTGCCAGTTATGGACTTTCTATCTCTGGAAACACCATATATTTT.

The rearrangement joins TRBV28 to TRBJ2-1; 9 bases match TRBD2. Looked up from germline, CDR1 is MDHEN and CDR2 is SYDVKM. J was trimmed by 7 bases and V by 5 bases; bases with no gene match: 6. CDR3 size: 14 residues. DNA for the CDR3: TGTGCCAGCAGTAAATTGCTAGCGGGAAATGAGCAGTTCTTC. Translated: CASSKLLAGNEQFF.

The V and J genes are TRBV11-2 and TRBJ1-1; perhaps TRBD1 as D (6 bases). This CDR3 has 14 amino acids. Trimming took 3 bases from V and 5 from J, leaving 13 bases between them. Germline V gene lookup returns CDR1 SGHAT and CDR2 FQNNGV. The CDR3 loop reads CASSFQRQGTEAFF. CDR3 DNA sequence: TGTGCCAGCAGCTTTCAGAGGCAGGGGACTGAAGCTTTCTTT.

The rearrangement links TRBV20-1 to TRBJ1-2, with D unclear. The germline gives CDR1 DFQATT, CDR2 SNEGSKA (reference sequence). Trimming left V 5 bases short and J 6 bases short, with 7 bases between. The CDR3 is 10 residues long. The CDR3 here is CSASLNGYTF. CDR3 DNA sequence: TGCAGTGCTTCCCTAAATGGCTACACCTTC.

The genes are TRBV6-1 and TRBJ2-7; 7 bases match TRBD1. Looked up from germline, CDR1 is MNHNS and CDR2 is SASEGT. Trimming cost V 8 bases and J 10 bases; bases outside gene matches: 14. The CDR3 sequence is 13 residues long. CDR3 amino acids: CASDGWIGTAQYF. CDR3 nucleotide sequence: TGTGCCAGCGACGGGTGGATCGGGACAGCCCAGTACTTC.

This chain connects TRBV11-3 to TRBJ2-1; D might be TRBD1 (6 bases). Trimming stripped 2 bases from V and 7 bases from J, with 12 bases between. Germline lookup yields CDR1 SGHNT and CDR2 YENEEA. CDR3 length equals 14 residues. The DNA for the CDR3 is TGTGCCAGCAGCTTAACCGGGACAATTAATGAGCAGTTCTTC. Translated: CASSLTGTINEQFF.